Listed here are 20 T cell receptor beta chains from one sample, sequenced in a study of cytomegalovirus exposure and HLA in healthy donors. PCR amplification relied on 60 Vbeta primers (plus 13 Jbeta primers). Produced via immunoSEQ multiplex PCR; TCRdb's table is partial and in-frame only. The table records 150,000 to 200,000 clones, less than 90% of them present only once. The sequenced sample was PBMCs. The receptors were gathered from a woman aged 50 to 60 in good health and CMV-seropositive.

There are a few counts of this clone. V usage is TRBV5-1 and J usage is TRBJ1-4; D remains ambiguous. The CDR3 has 14 residues. The germline CDR1 and CDR2 sequences are SGHRS and YFSETQ. V was pared by 6 bases and J by 0 bases, with 9 bases between. DNA for the CDR3: TGCGCCAGCAAAGAGGGAACAACTAATGAAAAACTGTTTTTT. Its protein is CASKEGTTNEKLFF.

This clone was seen a single time. This rearrangement joins TRBV18 to TRBJ2-1; 13 nucleotides line up with TRBD2. V gave up 6 bases and J gave up 2 bases; unmatched junction bases: 7. CDR3 length: 17 residues. Germline CDR1 reads KGHSH; CDR2 reads LQKENI. CDR3 sequence: CASSLTSGGAAYNEQFF. The CDR3 region has the DNA TGTGCCAGCTCGCTAACTAGCGGGGGGGCCGCCTACAATGAGCAGTTCTTC.

V is TRBV10-3 and J is TRBJ1-5; 7 positions agree with TRBD1. CDR3 length equals 15 residues. Germline V CDR1 and CDR2: ENHRY, SYGVKD. J gave up 7 bases and V 0 bases, and 6 bases lay outside the gene matches. Here the CDR3 reads CAISESGDSLQPQHF. In nucleotides, the CDR3 is TGTGCCATCAGTGAGTCGGGGGACAGTCTACAGCCCCAGCATTTT.

This chain connects TRBV9 to TRBJ1-1; TRBD1 matches at 7 bases. CDR1 and CDR2 (germline): SGDLS, YYNGEE. The V segment lost 4 bases and the J segment 3 bases; nucleotides outside the gene matches: 6. This CDR3 has 14 amino acids. The CDR3 loop is CASSHSQGYTEAFF. DNA for the CDR3: TGTGCCAGCAGCCATTCACAGGGGTACACTGAAGCTTTCTTT.

The chain is built from TRBV4-3 and TRBJ2-5; 12 nucleotides agree with TRBD1. The end of the DNA aligns better with TRBJ2-7, so the J call may be wrong. Germline V lookup: CDR1 LGHNA, CDR2 YSLEER. CDR3 length: 15 amino acids. CDR3 bases: TGCGCCAGCAGCCGGGGGACAGGGGGCCCCTACGAGCAGTACTTC. It translates to CASSRGTGGPYEQYF.

The chain is built from TRBV4-2 and TRBJ1-1; D not resolved. Trimming cost V 0 bases and J 5 bases, with 16 bases left between them. The CDR3 length is 16 residues. Germline lookup yields CDR1 LGHNA and CDR2 YNFKEQ. CDR3 sequence reads: CASSQDLREGKTEAFF. The CDR3, as DNA: TGTGCCAGCAGCCAAGATCTCCGGGAGGGAAAGACTGAAGCTTTCTTT.

The chain links TRBV28 to TRBJ1-5, with D unresolved. Germline CDR1 MDHEN, CDR2 SYDVKM. The CDR3 loop spans 16 amino acids. V lost 6 bases and J lost 5, with 20 bases in between. CDR3 DNA: TGTGCCAGCAGCGCATTTGGGTTCTTTCAGGATCAGCCCCAGCATTTT. Its protein is CASSAFGFFQDQPQHF. Together with reference TRBV28 and TRBJ1-5, the CDR3 gives the full variable domain: DVKVTQSSRYLVKRTGEKVFLECVQDMDHENMFWYRQDPGLGLRLIYFSYDVKMKEKGDIPEGYSVSREKKERFSLILESASTNQTSMYLCASSAFGFFQDQPQHFGDGTRLSIL.

This clone was observed a single time. The chain recombines TRBV11-1 with TRBJ1-5, with a tentative D call TRBD1 (5 bases). Germline V gene data show CDR1 as SGHAT and CDR2 as FQDESV (reference sequence). This CDR3 is built from 15 residues. Trimming left V 1 base short and J 4 bases short, with 11 bases between. This CDR3 reads CASSLGGGSNQPQHF. The CDR3 coding sequence is TGTGCCAGCAGCTTAGGCGGGGGGAGTAATCAGCCCCAGCATTTT.

This clone was seen more than once but under ten times. The V gene is TRBV2, the J gene TRBJ2-3; 10 bases are a match to TRBD1. The CDR3 has 14 residues. The V gene's germline CDR1 is SNHLY and CDR2 FYNNEI. Trimming took 7 bases from V and 4 from J; bases not matched to a gene: 5. The CDR3 nucleotides read TGTGCCAGCAAGTTCGACAGGGGGCCAGATACGCAGTATTTT. Encoded protein: CASKFDRGPDTQYF.

This rearrangement joins TRBV27 to TRBJ2-1, with 7 bases matching TRBD1. The CDR3 is made up of 16 amino acids. Germline V gene data show CDR1 as MNHEY and CDR2 as SMNVEV (reference sequence). V lost 5 bases to trimming and J lost 0 bases; unmatched junction nucleotides: 7. The CDR3 loop reads CASSHSGGPSYNEQFF. In nucleotides, the CDR3 is TGTGCCAGCAGTCACTCAGGGGGTCCCTCCTACAATGAGCAGTTCTTC.

Of note for this clone: A junction boundary mismatches the germline segment, possibly from a read error. The V gene is TRBV7-9, the J gene TRBJ1-2; 10 positions match TRBD1. Germline CDR1 reads SEHNR; CDR2 reads FQNEAQ (reference sequence). The CDR3 sequence is 16 residues long. CDR3 region: CSSSASETGGWNGYTF. In DNA, the CDR3 is TGTTCCAGCAGCGCTAGTGAGACAGGGGGCTGGAATGGCTACACCTTC.

The chain employs TRBV4-1 and TRBJ1-1; TRBD1 is a possible D gene (5 bases). Trimming pared 4 bases from V and 2 bases from J, leaving 8 bases between. CDR1 MGHRA and CDR2 YSYEKL come from the germline V gene. The CDR3 runs 13 residues. The CDR3 protein is CASSRTGNTEAFF. The DNA of the CDR3 is TGCGCCAGCAGCCGAACAGGTAACACTGAAGCTTTCTTT.

The J gene is TRBJ2-7, the V gene TRBV25-1; D is perhaps TRBD2 (7 bases). This CDR3 is 16 amino acids long. V shed 6 bases and J shed 1 base, with 19 bases lying between them. CDR1 and CDR2 from the germline V gene are MGHDK and SYGVNS. The CDR3 is CASRQEGGPTSYEQYF. CDR3 nucleotide sequence: TGTGCCAGCAGACAAGAGGGGGGGCCTACATCCTACGAGCAGTACTTC.

In its sample, this clone was seen a few times. CDR3 residues: CASSASGTGGYTF. Here the CDR3 DNA reads TGCGCCAGCAGTGCTTCCGGGACAGGGGGCTACACCTTC. The chain carries TRBV10-1 and TRBJ1-2; 9 bases align to TRBD1. Trimming cost V 4 bases and J 8 bases; bases outside gene matches: 5. The CDR3 loop spans 13 amino acids. Germline V lookup: CDR1 WNHNN, CDR2 SYGVQD (reference sequence).

This clone was found a few times. The chain couples TRBV2 to TRBJ1-2; tentatively, D is TRBD1 (6 bases). Germline loops: CDR1 SNHLY, CDR2 FYNNEI. Deletions cut 1 base from V and 8 bases from J, with 11 bases between. This CDR3 has 13 amino acids. CDR3 in amino acids: CASSEDRVGGYTF. The CDR3 DNA reads TGTGCCAGCAGTGAAGACAGGGTGGGCGGCTACACCTTC.

The V gene is TRBV5-1, the J gene TRBJ1-1, with 7 bases lining up with TRBD1. V lost 2 bases, J lost 1 base, and 11 bases stayed unmatched. Germline V CDR1 and CDR2: SGHRS, YFSETQ. The CDR3 loop spans 17 amino acids. For the CDR3, the DNA is TGCGCCAGCAGCTTCGGGTTCACAGGGGTCGAGAACACTGAAGCTTTCTTT. Its translation is CASSFGFTGVENTEAFF.

There are a few counts of this clone. The gene calls are TRBV7-3 and TRBJ2-2; tentatively, D is TRBD2 (7 bases). V dropped 5 bases and J dropped 5 bases, with 15 bases sitting between them. The germline CDR1 and CDR2 sequences are SGHTA and FQGTGA. This CDR3 spans 15 amino acids. The CDR3 sequence: CASSVSGEGTGELFF. The CDR3 coding sequence is TGTGCCAGCAGCGTCTCAGGGGAGGGAACCGGGGAGCTGTTTTTT.

This chain joins TRBV28 and TRBJ2-7, with TRBD2 matching over 11 bases. CDR3 length equals 16 residues. Germline V CDR1 and CDR2: MDHEN, SYDVKM. V dropped 1 base and J dropped 4; count of bases not matched to a gene: 6. The CDR3, as DNA: TGTGCCAGCAGTTTATTGACTAGCGGGGCGAGTTACGAGCAGTACTTC. Encoded protein: CASSLLTSGASYEQYF.

V and J are TRBV19 and TRBJ2-3; perhaps TRBD1 as D (6 bases). Germline V gene lookup returns CDR1 LNHDA and CDR2 SQIVND (reference sequence). CDR3 length: 14 amino acids. Trimming pared 6 bases from V and 0 bases from J, leaving 10 bases between. The DNA for the CDR3 is TGTGCCAGTAGCGTAGGGGGTAGCACAGATACGCAGTATTTT. Residues: CASSVGGSTDTQYF.

The chain employs TRBV28 and TRBJ1-4; 9 positions agree with TRBD1. The CDR3 covers 14 residues. Germline assignment: CDR1 MDHEN and CDR2 SYDVKM. The V gene end was trimmed by 6 bases and the J gene end by 10 bases; junction bases not matched to a gene: 9. In DNA form, the CDR3 reads TGTGCCAGCAGCCCCGGGACAGGGATGGCAAAACTGTTTTTT. Amino acid sequence: CASSPGTGMAKLFF.